The 28 T cell receptor beta chains below come from one sample, sequenced in a study of cytomegalovirus exposure and HLA in healthy donors. PCR used 60 Vbeta primers and 13 Jbeta primers. Method: immunoSEQ multiplex PCR; TCRdb's copy keeps in-frame clones and lacks some. Seen here are tens of thousands of clones, 84% observed once, and the top ten hold 5.6%. Sequenced: PBMCs. These receptors all come from a woman between 18 and 29 years old in good health and CMV-seropositive.

CDR3 DNA sequence: TGTGCCAGCAGCTTAACGACTAGCGGGAGTGGTTACGAGCAGTACTTC. This encodes CASSLTTSGSGYEQYF. The V call is TRBV11-2, the J call TRBJ2-7; 12 nucleotides match TRBD2. The CDR3 spans 16 residues. The J segment lost 4 bases and the V segment lost 2 bases, leaving 6 bases of the junction unmatched. Germline-derived CDR1 and CDR2 are SGHAT and FQNNGV.

This chain uses TRBV6-5 with TRBJ1-1; D call uncertain. This CDR3 region has 13 residues. Trimming took off 2 bases at V and 2 bases at J, with 6 bases between the two ends. Germline V gene data show CDR1 as MNHEY and CDR2 as SVGAGI. Here the CDR3 DNA reads TGTGCCAGCAGTTACCGGGTAAACACTGAAGCTTTCTTT. Translated: CASSYRVNTEAFF.

CDR3 protein: CASSGSTGTVYEQYF. CDR3 sequence (DNA): TGTGCCAGCAGTGGCTCGACAGGGACAGTCTACGAGCAGTACTTC. The V call is TRBV25-1, the J call TRBJ2-7, with 7 bases that match TRBD1. Trimming cost V 4 bases and J 3 bases; bases outside gene matches: 9. Germline-derived CDR1 and CDR2 are MGHDK and SYGVNS. This CDR3 is built from 15 residues.

The chain recombines TRBV28 with TRBJ2-5; 7 nucleotides match TRBD1. The germline V gene has CDR1 MDHEN and CDR2 SYDVKM. The V and J ends lost 3 bases and 3 bases, in that order; junction bases with no gene match: 7. This CDR3 contains 15 residues. In nucleotides, the CDR3 is TGTGCCAGCAGTTTCCGCCAAGGGGGCAAAGAGACCCAGTACTTC. The encoded protein is CASSFRQGGKETQYF.

This chain's CDR3 is CASNRQGYEQFF. CDR3 DNA: TGTGCCAGCAACCGACAGGGCTATGAGCAGTTCTTC. The V and J genes are TRBV6-5 and TRBJ2-1, with TRBD1 matching over 7 bases. The CDR3 extends over 12 amino acids. CDR1 is MNHEY and CDR2 is SVGAGI in the germline V gene. Germline trimming cut 7 bases from V and 8 bases from J; bases unmatched to any gene: 5.

Points on this clone: At one end, the junction sequence differs from germline, possibly due to a read error. The rearrangement uses TRBV5-6 and TRBJ2-3, with D maybe TRBD1 (5 bases). The CDR3 length is 15 residues. The germline V gene encodes CDR1 SGHDT and CDR2 YYEEEE. Here the CDR3 DNA reads TGTGTCAGCAGCTTGGTGGGCAGGGTCGGGGATACGCAGTATTTT. It specifies CVSSLVGRVGDTQYF.

This clone was recorded a few times. The chain has TRBV28 and TRBJ1-1; D remains unclear. The V gene's germline CDR1 is MDHEN and CDR2 SYDVKM. CDR3 length: 11 residues. The CDR3 loop reads CAPPQDTEAFF. The CDR3 nucleotides read TGTGCTCCTCCGCAGGACACTGAAGCTTTCTTT.

The CDR3 spells CASSQSLAGEGHEQYF. CDR3 in DNA: TGTGCCAGCAGCCAGTCCCTAGCGGGAGAGGGCCACGAGCAGTACTTC. J is TRBJ2-7 and V is TRBV4-2; 10 nucleotides line up with TRBD2. The CDR3 spans 16 residues. V lost 3 bases and J lost 5; bases outside the gene matches: 10. Germline assignment: CDR1 LGHNA and CDR2 YNFKEQ.

A single count supports this clone. The CDR3 loop is CASRPWDRGTEAFF. CDR3 nucleotide sequence: TGTGCCAGCCGACCCTGGGACAGGGGAACTGAAGCTTTCTTT. The V gene is TRBV28, the J gene TRBJ1-1; 10 nucleotides agree with TRBD1. Germline V gives CDR1 MDHEN, CDR2 SYDVKM. Germline trimming cut 8 bases from V and 5 bases from J; bases unmatched to any gene: 8. The CDR3 length is 14 residues. Together with reference TRBV28 and TRBJ1-1, the CDR3 gives the full variable domain: DVKVTQSSRYLVKRTGEKVFLECVQDMDHENMFWYRQDPGLGLRLIYFSYDVKMKEKGDIPEGYSVSREKKERFSLILESASTNQTSMYLCASRPWDRGTEAFFGQGTRLTVV.

V usage is TRBV4-1 and J usage is TRBJ2-7; D is ambiguous. Trimming left V 1 base short and J 0 bases short, with 13 bases between. This CDR3 has 16 residues. The V gene's germline CDR1 is MGHRA and CDR2 YSYEKL. In nucleotides, the CDR3 is TGCGCCAGCAGCCAAGGCCTGGTCTACCGCTCCTACGAGCAGTACTTC. Protein product: CASSQGLVYRSYEQYF.

The genes are TRBV18 and TRBJ2-7; 13 bases align to TRBD2. The CDR3 extends over 16 amino acids. From germline, CDR1 is KGHSH and CDR2 LQKENI. J lost 5 bases, V lost 1 base, and 5 bases had no gene match. The CDR3 DNA sequence: TGTGCCAGCTCACCACGACTCGGACTAGCGGGAGACGAGCAGTACTTC. It is translated as CASSPRLGLAGDEQYF.

CDR3 sequence: CASSQGQGAYEQYF. DNA for the CDR3: TGTGCCAGCAGCCAGGGACAGGGGGCCTACGAGCAGTACTTC. The V and J genes are TRBV4-2 and TRBJ2-7, with TRBD1 matching 11 bases. The CDR3 covers 14 residues. CDR1 LGHNA and CDR2 YNFKEQ come from the germline V gene. V trimming: 3 bases; J trimming: 2 bases; junction bases outside the gene matches: 0.

The rearrangement links TRBV12-5 to TRBJ2-7; 7 nucleotides match TRBD1. Per germline, CDR1 LGHNT and CDR2 FRNRAP. After removal of 8 bases from V and 3 bases from J, the junction contained 7 bases not matched to a gene. CDR3 length equals 13 residues. The CDR3 reads CASSGTAHYEQYF. The CDR3 region has the DNA TGTGCTAGTTCCGGGACAGCTCACTACGAGCAGTACTTC.

The gene calls are TRBV6-6 and TRBJ2-1; 13 nucleotides match TRBD2. In germline, CDR1 is MNHNY, CDR2 SVGAGI (reference sequence). The ends lost 2 bases at V and 8 bases at J; junction bases unmatched: 3. The CDR3 is made up of 15 amino acids. This chain's CDR3 is CASSYQLAGGDEQFF. In nucleotides, the CDR3 is TGTGCCAGCAGTTACCAACTAGCGGGAGGGGATGAGCAGTTCTTC.

The chain couples TRBV5-8 to TRBJ1-2, with TRBD1 matching 8 bases. The CDR3 spans 13 residues. Trimming took 4 bases from V and 7 from J; bases not matched to a gene: 6. Germline V gene sequence: CDR1 SGHTS, CDR2 YDEGEE. The CDR3 sequence is CASSIQGVSGYTF. The CDR3 DNA follows: TGTGCCAGCAGCATACAGGGGGTCTCTGGCTACACCTTC. Looking up the rest from reference TRBV5-8 and TRBJ1-2 gives the full variable domain: EAGVTQSPTHLIKTRGQQATLRCSPISGHTSVYWYQQALGLGLQFLLWYDEGEERNRGNFPPRFSGRQFPNYSSELNVNALELEDSALYLCASSIQGVSGYTFGSGTRLTVV.

The chain employs TRBV9 and TRBJ2-7; D unclear. V was shortened by 0 bases and J by 5 bases, with 15 bases between the two germline ends. The CDR3 contains 15 residues. The germline CDR1 and CDR2 sequences are SGDLS and YYNGEE. CDR3 sequence reads: CASSVGLGEVHEQYF. CDR3 bases: TGTGCCAGCAGCGTAGGTCTAGGCGAGGTCCACGAGCAGTACTTC.

This rearrangement joins TRBV7-6 to TRBJ2-7; 9 nucleotides match TRBD1. The ends lost 1 base at V and 3 bases at J; junction bases unmatched: 4. The CDR3 spans 15 residues. CDR1 is SGHVS, CDR2 FNYEAQ, per germline. In DNA, the CDR3 is TGTGCCAGCAGCTTAGGGGGACAGGGTCTCTACGAGCAGTACTTC. Translating it yields CASSLGGQGLYEQYF.

This clone was picked up one time. The rearrangement uses TRBV5-6 and TRBJ2-3; D call uncertain. The germline CDR1 and CDR2 sequences are SGHDT and YYEEEE. The CDR3 is 12 amino acids. V dropped 1 base and J dropped 4 bases, with 4 bases sitting between them. Here the CDR3 reads CASSLPPDTQYF. The CDR3 DNA sequence: TGTGCCAGCAGCTTGCCTCCAGATACGCAGTATTTT.

V and J are TRBV6-5 and TRBJ1-2; D is undetermined. V dropped 8 bases and J dropped 1 base, with 14 bases sitting between them. In germline, CDR1 is MNHEY, CDR2 SVGAGI. The CDR3 totals 14 residues. CDR3 nucleotide sequence: TGTGCCAGCTCAATCAGCGAACTTAACTATGGCTACACCTTC. Its translation is CASSISELNYGYTF.

This clone was counted a few times. The rearrangement uses TRBV15 and TRBJ1-1; a weak D match, TRBD1 (5 bases). The CDR3 runs to 14 residues. V gave up 7 bases and J gave up 4 bases, with 16 bases separating them. Germline V gene lookup returns CDR1 LNHNV and CDR2 YYDKDF (reference sequence). CDR3 amino acids: CATTTGRGSTEAFF. DNA for the CDR3: TGTGCCACCACTACGGGGCGGGGGAGCACTGAAGCTTTCTTT.

The rearrangement links TRBV7-2 to TRBJ2-3, with 8 nucleotides matching TRBD2. V dropped 1 base and J dropped 2; count of bases not matched to a gene: 8. Germline V gene lookup returns CDR1 SGHTA and CDR2 FQGNSA. This CDR3 spans 17 amino acids. CDR3 sequence: CASSLESLADVTDTQYF. For the CDR3, the DNA is TGTGCCAGCAGCTTAGAATCACTAGCGGATGTCACAGATACGCAGTATTTT.

CDR3 DNA sequence: TGTGCCAGCAGTGGTCATGGGGGTAGCGGGGTGTCCGGGGAGCTGTTTTTT. Translating gives CASSGHGGSGVSGELFF. The J gene is TRBJ2-2, the V gene TRBV25-1; 8 nucleotides align to TRBD2. The CDR3 covers 17 residues. Trimming at V came to 4 bases and at J to 6 bases, leaving 13 bases not matched to a gene. CDR1 is MGHDK, CDR2 SYGVNS, per germline.

The rearrangement uses TRBV4-1 and TRBJ2-3; a weak D match, TRBD1 (6 bases). Trimming removed 1 base from V and 6 bases from J, with 14 bases in between. Germline V CDR1 and CDR2: MGHRA, YSYEKL. The CDR3 covers 15 residues. This chain's CDR3 is CASSQATGFPDTQYF. CDR3 bases: TGCGCCAGCAGCCAAGCTACAGGGTTCCCCGATACGCAGTATTTT.

CDR3 coding DNA: TGTGCCAGCATTCCCGGACAGGGAGGAAACACCATATATTTT. Protein sequence: CASIPGQGGNTIYF. The rearrangement links TRBV6-1 to TRBJ1-3; 8 bases are a match to TRBD1. The CDR3 covers 14 residues. Germline CDR1 MNHNS, CDR2 SASEGT. With V trimmed by 7 bases and J by 4 bases, 6 bases remained unmatched.

V gene TRBV5-6 combines with J gene TRBJ1-1, with D uncertain. Trimming took 4 bases from V and 5 from J, leaving 15 bases between them. Germline loops: CDR1 SGHDT, CDR2 YYEEEE. The CDR3 extends over 14 amino acids. The CDR3 DNA reads TGTGCCAGCAGCCCCCTCCCGGGGAGGACTGAAGCTTTCTTT. Amino acids: CASSPLPGRTEAFF.

This clone appeared once. This sequence joins TRBV5-1 and TRBJ2-7, with 14 bases identical to TRBD2. Germline-derived CDR1 and CDR2 are SGHRS and YFSETQ. The CDR3 has 16 residues. Trimming removed 2 bases from V and 2 bases from J; junction bases left unmatched: 3. CDR3 region: CASSFATSGGAYEQYF. CDR3 in DNA: TGCGCCAGCAGCTTCGCGACTAGCGGGGGGGCCTACGAGCAGTACTTC. The variable domain in full, completed from reference TRBV5-1 and TRBJ2-7, reads KAGVTQTPRYLIKTRGQQVTLSCSPISGHRSVSWYQQTPGQGLQFLFEYFSETQRNKGNFPGRFSGRQFSNSRSEMNVSTLELGDSALYLCASSFATSGGAYEQYFGPGTRLTVT.

The chain links TRBV4-1 to TRBJ2-2; TRBD1 is a possible D gene (6 bases). Germline V gives CDR1 MGHRA, CDR2 YSYEKL. This CDR3 has 19 residues. Trimming took off 0 bases at V and 6 bases at J, with 23 bases between the two ends. CDR3: CASSQDPTAGTGTPGELFF. CDR3 in DNA: TGCGCCAGCAGCCAAGATCCCACGGCAGGGACGGGGACACCCGGGGAGCTGTTTTTT.

V gene TRBV7-9 combines with J gene TRBJ2-5, with 9 bases fitting TRBD1. Germline V lookup: CDR1 SEHNR, CDR2 FQNEAQ (reference sequence). The trim removed 5 bases at V and 5 bases at J, leaving 9 bases unmatched. This CDR3 region has 15 residues. CDR3 residues: CASSPRDRVLETQYF. As DNA, the CDR3 is TGTGCCAGCAGCCCCCGGGACAGGGTCCTCGAGACCCAGTACTTC.